Listed below are T cell receptor beta chains from one sample, sequenced in a study of blood T cell repertoires in COVID-19. The table came from immunoSEQ multiplex PCR; TCRdb's copy has only in-frame clones and leaves some out. Here the sample spans around 58,000 clones, 80% to 90% being singletons. Input material: peripheral blood. The receptor source for this set is a woman aged 60-70 years with COVID-19, enrolled during active disease. The CDR3 runs from the conserved cysteine through the conserved F or W. D genes are given only for firm matches. Only some rows state a clone size, as once, few, many or a class for expanded clones.

D	V	size	J	CDR3	DNA
.	TRBV19	.	TRBJ2-1	CASSIREDRYNEQFF	TGTGCCAGTAGTATAAGGGAGGACAGGTACAATGAGCAGTTCTTC
.	TRBV18	.	TRBJ2-2	CASSPLDLETGELFF	TGTGCCAGCTCACCTCTTGACCTGGAGACCGGGGAGCTGTTTTTT
.	TRBV11-2	.	TRBJ2-5	CASSLASSGMVETQYF	TGTGCCAGCAGCTTAGCGTCGTCGGGGATGGTCGAGACCCAGTACTTC
.	TRBV19	.	TRBJ1-1	CASSRAGSGDTEAFF	TGTGCCAGTAGTCGCGCAGGGTCAGGGGACACTGAAGCTTTCTTT
.	TRBV11-3	.	TRBJ2-1	CASSPLRATDNLGSQFF	TGTGCCAGCAGCCCCCTGAGGGCGACGGATAATCTTGGGTCTCAGTTCTTC
.	TRBV29-1	.	TRBJ1-2	CSVEEGLYGYTF	TGCAGCGTTGAGGAGGGACTCTATGGCTACACCTTC
TRBD1	TRBV11-1	.	TRBJ2-2	CASSPRDRGRTGELFF	TGTGCCAGCAGCCCCCGGGACAGGGGAAGGACCGGGGAGCTGTTTTTT
.	TRBV27	.	TRBJ1-2	CASSPDVQGNYGYTF	TGTGCCAGCAGTCCCGATGTTCAGGGAAACTATGGCTACACCTTC
.	TRBV3-1/TRBV3-2	.	TRBJ2-3	CASSQSSTDTQYF	TGTGCCAGCAGCCAGTCTAGCACAGATACGCAGTATTTT
.	TRBV5-1	.	TRBJ1-2	CASSREAGDGYTF	TGCGCCAGCAGCCGGGAGGCAGGGGATGGCTACACCTTC
.	TRBV7-9	.	TRBJ2-7	CASSLGAAWRENYEQYF	TGTGCCAGCAGCTTAGGTGCCGCCTGGCGGGAAAACTACGAGCAGTACTTC
.	TRBV11-2	once	TRBJ2-7	CASSFSQKGAGQYEQYF	TGTGCCAGCAGCTTCAGCCAAAAGGGCGCGGGGCAGTACGAGCAGTACTTC
.	TRBV19	.	TRBJ2-7	CASRRGDEQYF	TGTGCCAGTAGAAGGGGCGACGAGCAGTACTTC
.	TRBV6-5	.	TRBJ1-1	CASIPPGYTEAFF	TGTGCCAGCATACCCCCGGGGTACACTGAAGCTTTCTTT
TRBD1	TRBV12-3/TRBV12-4	.	TRBJ1-2	CASSQFGQGAYTF	TGTGCCAGCAGTCAATTCGGACAGGGTGCCTACACCTTC
.	TRBV11-3	.	TRBJ2-3	CASSFGNTDTQYF	TGTGCCAGCAGCTTCGGGAACACAGATACGCAGTATTTT
.	TRBV6-5	few	TRBJ1-4	CASSYQVAGANEKLFF	TGTGCCAGCAGTTACCAAGTGGCGGGGGCTAATGAAAAACTGTTTTTT
TRBD2	TRBV9	.	TRBJ2-1	CASSASGSSYNEQFF	TGTGCCAGCAGCGCTAGCGGCAGCTCCTACAATGAGCAGTTCTTC
.	TRBV6-2/TRBV6-3	.	TRBJ2-7	CASSYLQGWSYYEQYF	TGTGCCAGCAGTTACCTTCAGGGTTGGTCCTACTACGAGCAGTACTTC
.	TRBV18	once	TRBJ2-1	CASSPGGSRYNEQFF	TGTGCCAGCTCACCAGGGGGGTCCCGCTACAATGAGCAGTTCTTC
.	TRBV14	few	TRBJ1-6	CASSQSLPGDSPLHF	TGTGCCAGCAGCCAATCTTTACCCGGGGATTCACCCCTCCACTTT
.	TRBV19	few	TRBJ1-3	CASSLERFSGNTIYF	TGTGCCAGTTCCCTCGAGCGGTTCTCTGGAAACACCATATATTTT
.	TRBV28	.	TRBJ1-5	CASSLRNNQPQHF	TGTGCCAGCAGTTTACGTAACAATCAGCCCCAGCATTTT
TRBD1	TRBV18	.	TRBJ2-7	CASSPERQGGEQYF	TGTGCCAGCTCACCCGAACGACAGGGGGGCGAGCAGTACTTC
TRBD1	TRBV4-1	.	TRBJ1-5	CASSRGQEGRPQHF	TGCGCCAGCAGCCGAGGACAGGAGGGAAGGCCCCAGCATTTT
TRBD1	TRBV7-9	.	TRBJ1-4	CASSPGQDLNEKLFF	TGTGCCAGCAGCCCCGGACAGGACCTTAATGAAAAACTGTTTTTT
TRBD1	TRBV9	.	TRBJ1-5	CASSPGPSGGSGQPQHF	TGTGCCAGCAGCCCCGGGCCTTCAGGGGGCTCAGGTCAGCCCCAGCATTTT
.	TRBV6-5	once	TRBJ1-2	CASSLEGDYGYTF	TGTGCCAGCAGCCTGGAGGGTGACTATGGCTACACCTTC
TRBD1	TRBV30	once	TRBJ2-7	CAFRYRDRVYEQYF	TGTGCCTTCCGTTATAGGGACAGAGTCTACGAGCAGTACTTC
TRBD1	TRBV28	.	TRBJ2-1	CASIPTGTGVYNEQFF	TGTGCCAGCATCCCTACCGGGACAGGGGTATACAATGAGCAGTTCTTC
TRBD1	TRBV6-5	.	TRBJ1-5	CASVGQGNQPQHF	TGTGCCAGCGTCGGACAGGGCAATCAGCCCCAGCATTTT